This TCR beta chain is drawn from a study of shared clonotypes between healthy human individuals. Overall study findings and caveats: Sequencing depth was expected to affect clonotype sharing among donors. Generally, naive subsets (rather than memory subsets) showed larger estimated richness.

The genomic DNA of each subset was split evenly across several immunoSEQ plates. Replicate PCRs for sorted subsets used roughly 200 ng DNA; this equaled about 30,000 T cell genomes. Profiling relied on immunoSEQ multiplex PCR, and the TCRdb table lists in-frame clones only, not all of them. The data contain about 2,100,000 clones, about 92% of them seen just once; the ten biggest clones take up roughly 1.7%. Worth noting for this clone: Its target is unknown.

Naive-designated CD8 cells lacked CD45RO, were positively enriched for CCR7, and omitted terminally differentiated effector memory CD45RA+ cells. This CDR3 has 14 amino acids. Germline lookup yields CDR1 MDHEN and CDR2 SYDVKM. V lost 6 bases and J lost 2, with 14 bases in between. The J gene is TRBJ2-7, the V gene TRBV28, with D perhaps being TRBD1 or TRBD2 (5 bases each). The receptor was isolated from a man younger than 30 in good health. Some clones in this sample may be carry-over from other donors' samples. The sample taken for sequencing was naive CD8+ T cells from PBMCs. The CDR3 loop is CASSLRENAYEQYF. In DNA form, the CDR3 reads TGTGCCAGCAGCCTCAGGGAGAACGCCTACGAGCAGTACTTC.